These T cell receptor beta chains were read from a single sample in a study of blood T cell repertoires in COVID-19. The method was immunoSEQ multiplex PCR; TCRdb's version includes in-frame clones alone and lacks a portion of them. The table lists roughly 150,000 clones, more than 65% of them singletons, with about 11% in the top ten. The sample comprised peripheral blood. All receptors come from a man between 70 and 80 years old with active or convalescent COVID-19. The CDR3 runs from the conserved cysteine through the conserved F or W. The D gene is left open where the match is weak. Clone size appears in some rows only: once, few, many, or a class for an expanded clone.

clone size	D gene	V gene	J gene	CDR3 DNA	CDR3 protein
-	-	TRBV15	TRBJ1-1	TGTGCCACCAGCAGTTCAGGGGCCGCTGAAGCTTTCTTT	CATSSSGAAEAFF
-	-	TRBV18	TRBJ1-1	TGTGCCAGCTCACCCTCCGGACAGTCAAACACTGAAGCTTTCTTT	CASSPSGQSNTEAFF
-	TRBD1	TRBV18	TRBJ2-1	TGTGCCAGCTCCCCGGACAGGGGGAATGAGCAGTTCTTC	CASSPDRGNEQFF
once	-	TRBV19	TRBJ1-2	TGTGCCAGTAGTATGACCGGACAAATAAACTATGGCTACACCTTC	CASSMTGQINYGYTF
few	-	TRBV18	TRBJ2-1	TGTGCCAGCTCATCGGCCGGGAGCCCCGGGGGGCAGTTCTTC	CASSSAGSPGGQFF
-	-	TRBV18	TRBJ1-1	TGTGCCAGCTCACCACGGTCGGGTTTCTTT	CASSPRSGFF
-	TRBD2	TRBV5-4	TRBJ2-7	TGTGCCAGCAGCTGGGGGGCTAGCGGGAGGAGGTACGAGCAGTACTTC	CASSWGASGRRYEQYF
-	TRBD1	TRBV18	TRBJ2-1	TGTGCCAGCTCCTTAAGACAGGGAGATGAGCAGTTCTTC	CASSLRQGDEQFF
once	TRBD1	TRBV6-1	TRBJ2-3	TGTGCCAGCAGTGAAGTAAACAGGGGAACAGATACGCAGTATTTT	CASSEVNRGTDTQYF
-	TRBD1	TRBV28	TRBJ1-2	TGTGCCAGCAGTTGGACAGGGGGCTTCGACTATGGCTACACCTTC	CASSWTGGFDYGYTF
-	-	TRBV6-5	TRBJ1-5	TGTGCCAGCAGTTACTCGTCGGTCGGGGATCAGCCCCAGCATTTT	CASSYSSVGDQPQHF
-	-	TRBV6-5	TRBJ1-3	TGTGCCAGCAGAAGGGGGTTGGGCTCTGGAAACACCATATATTTT	CASRRGLGSGNTIYF
-	TRBD1	TRBV27	TRBJ2-7	TGTGCCAGCAGCTCCGGGACAGGGATTGTACGGATTCGCGAGCAGTACTTC	CASSSGTGIVRIREQYF
-	TRBD1	TRBV18	TRBJ1-1	TGTGCCAGCTTTGGGGACAGGGGAACTGAAGCTTTCTTT	CASFGDRGTEAFF
once	TRBD1	TRBV24-1	TRBJ1-1	TGTGCCACCAGTGATCCCAGCGGACAGGGGGGAAACACTGAAGCTTTCTTT	CATSDPSGQGGNTEAFF
-	-	TRBV18	TRBJ1-1	TGTGCCAGCTCACCAGTTCAGGATCACCCCGTACAGTCCGAAGCTTTCTTT	CASSPVQDHPVQSEAFF
once	TRBD2	TRBV6-5	TRBJ2-7	TGTGCCAGCACTAGCGGGAGTGCCTACGAGCAGTACTTC	CASTSGSAYEQYF
-	-	TRBV6-6	TRBJ1-4	TGTGCCAGCAGGCCACCGACAGGCCAGAATGAAAAACTGTTTTTT	CASRPPTGQNEKLFF
once	-	TRBV7-9	TRBJ2-5	TGTGCCAGCAGCTTCAGTGCAGTCCAAGAGACCCAGTACTTC	CASSFSAVQETQYF
-	TRBD2	TRBV7-2	TRBJ2-7	TGTGCCAGCAGCCAAACGTTCGGGACTAGGGCGCGCGAGCAGTACTTC	CASSQTFGTRAREQYF
-	-	TRBV4-1	TRBJ2-5	TGCGCCAGCAGCCAAATCCCGGGGGAAACTCTGGAGGCCCAGTACTTC	CASSQIPGETLEAQYF
-	TRBD1	TRBV6-2/TRBV6-3	TRBJ2-5	TGTGCCAGCAGTTACTCGGGGACAGGGGGAGAGACCCAGTACTTC	CASSYSGTGGETQYF
-	TRBD1	TRBV7-9	TRBJ1-4	TGTGCCAGCAGCCGTACAGGGGGCGGGATTGGAAAACTGTTTTTT	CASSRTGGGIGKLFF
-	-	TRBV5-6	TRBJ2-2	TGTGCCAGCAGCTTGTCGTCAGGCCTAGGGGAGAACACCGGGGAGCTGTTTTTT	CASSLSSGLGENTGELFF
-	-	TRBV28	TRBJ1-2	TGTGCCAGCAGTTTAAGGACATGGAACTATGGCTACACCTTC	CASSLRTWNYGYTF
-	TRBD2	TRBV7-2	TRBJ2-2	TGTGCCAGCAGCAAGGGAGGGGATACCGGGGAGCTGTTTTTT	CASSKGGDTGELFF
-	TRBD1	TRBV27	TRBJ1-5	TGTGCCAGCCGGACAGGGTTATATCAGCCCCAGCATTTT	CASRTGLYQPQHF
-	TRBD1	TRBV7-8	TRBJ2-1	TGTGCCAGCAGCCCGACAGGGGGCGGCTACAATGAGCAGTTCTTC	CASSPTGGGYNEQFF
few	TRBD1	TRBV19	TRBJ1-2	TGTGCCAGTAGACTGGACAGGGCCTTTGGCTACACCTTC	CASRLDRAFGYTF
-	-	TRBV19	TRBJ2-3	TGTGCCAGTAGTAAGGGGGTCCGCACAGATACGCAGTATTTT	CASSKGVRTDTQYF
-	-	TRBV7-3	TRBJ2-2	TGTGCCAGCAGCTTAAGGGGCGGCACCGGGGAGCTGTTTTTT	CASSLRGGTGELFF
-	-	TRBV7-6	TRBJ1-1	TGTGCCAGCAGCCTTAGACAGGCCTCGCACACTGAAGCTTTCTTT	CASSLRQASHTEAFF
once	-	TRBV27	TRBJ2-2	TGTGCCAGCAGTTGGGGGCGACCCGGGGAGCTGTTTTTT	CASSWGRPGELFF
-	TRBD1	TRBV5-1	TRBJ1-4	TGCGCCAGTCGACTCACAGGGGCGCGGGGTAATGAAAAACTGTTTTTT	CASRLTGARGNEKLFF
-	TRBD1	TRBV19	TRBJ1-4	TGTGCCAGTACCTCGGACAGGGTTGATGAAAAACTGTTTTTT	CASTSDRVDEKLFF
-	-	TRBV19	TRBJ2-7	TGTGCCAGTAGTATGACTTTGAGCTCCTACGAGCAGTACTTC	CASSMTLSSYEQYF
-	-	TRBV9	TRBJ1-2	TGTGCCAGCACCGTGGGGGCAAAGGGCTACACCTTC	CASTVGAKGYTF
-	-	TRBV6-5	TRBJ2-7	TGTGCCAGCAGTTACTCCCGCGGTAGCTACGAGCAGTACTTC	CASSYSRGSYEQYF
few	TRBD1	TRBV5-4	TRBJ2-7	TGTGCCAGCAGCTCGGAGGACAGGGCCCACGAGCAGTACTTC	CASSSEDRAHEQYF
-	TRBD2	TRBV11-3	TRBJ2-1	TGTGCCAGCAGCCCAGGGGGGAGTAGCGGGAGCTCCTACAATGAGCAGTTCTTC	CASSPGGSSGSSYNEQFF
-	TRBD2	TRBV7-7	TRBJ2-2	TGTGCTAGCAGCTTCTTATCCGGGGGGGCCGGGGAGCTGTTTTTT	CASSFLSGGAGELFF
few	TRBD2	TRBV4-1	TRBJ2-2	TGCGCCAGCAGCCAAGTCAGACCTAGCGGGAGAAGGGCCGGGGAGCTGTTTTTT	CASSQVRPSGRRAGELFF
-	-	TRBV23-1	TRBJ2-7	TGCGCCACCGCCCTCCCCAGGGTCGAGCAGTACTTC	CATALPRVEQYF
-	-	TRBV6-5	TRBJ2-7	TGTGCCAGCAGTCCGACCCCCGGGGAGCGGTACTTC	CASSPTPGERYF
-	TRBD1	TRBV18	TRBJ1-2	TGTGCCAGCTCCCAGGGACAGAATTATAACTATGGCTACACCTTC	CASSQGQNYNYGYTF